This is a list of T cell receptor beta chains from one sample in a study of shared clonotypes between healthy human individuals. The assay was immunoSEQ multiplex PCR, and TCRdb's table has in-frame clones only and misses some. The top ten hold about 16% of the sample, which has 75,000 to 100,000 clones, around 47% seen once. The specimen was PBMCs. These receptor sequences come from a woman in her forties in good health. Some clones in this sample may be carry-over from other donors' samples. The CDR3 runs from the conserved cysteine through the conserved F or W. D genes are given only for firm matches. Only part of the rows carry a size: once, few, many, or a class if the clone is expanded.

D	length	size	V	J	DNA	CDR3
TRBD2	16	once	TRBV5-4	TRBJ2-1	TGTGCCAGCAGCCGGGGACTAGCGGGAGGTCTCGATGAGCAGTTCTTC	CASSRGLAGGLDEQFF
NA	15	NA	TRBV28	TRBJ1-1	TGTGCCAGCAGTTTCTGGGGACGGACGAACACTGAAGCTTTCTTT	CASSFWGRTNTEAFF
NA	13	once	TRBV15	TRBJ1-3	TGTGCCACCGGCAGAGTGGCGCGGAACATCATATATTTT	CATGRVARNIIYF
NA	13	many	TRBV7-2	TRBJ2-1	TGTGCCAGCAGCTTAGGGGTTAACCATGAGCAGTTCTTC	CASSLGVNHEQFF
TRBD2	15	few	TRBV7-3	TRBJ2-3	TGTGCCAGCAGCTTTTCGGGAGGGCGTGGGGATACGCAGTATTTT	CASSFSGGRGDTQYF
NA	16	NA	TRBV18	TRBJ2-1	TGTGCCAGCTCACCCACTCCAGGGTCGTCCTACAATGAGCAGTTCTTC	CASSPTPGSSYNEQFF
TRBD2	20	many	TRBV5-1	TRBJ2-7	TGCGCCAGCAGCTTGGACTGGGGACTAGCGGGACTCACCCCCACCTACGAGCAGTACTTC	CASSLDWGLAGLTPTYEQYF
NA	13	once	TRBV5-6	TRBJ2-3	TGTGCCAGCAGCTTGCGGGGTACAGATACGCAGTATTTT	CASSLRGTDTQYF
TRBD1	14	NA	TRBV5-1	TRBJ2-7	TGCGCCAGCAGCTTGACAGGGGGGCTGGACGAGCAGTACTTC	CASSLTGGLDEQYF
TRBD1	13	many	TRBV19	TRBJ2-3	TGTGCCAGTAGTGACAGGGCCTGGGATACGCAGTATTTT	CASSDRAWDTQYF
TRBD2	12	NA	TRBV29-1	TRBJ2-7	TGCAGCGTTGGACTAGCGGGAGTCGAGCAGTACTTC	CSVGLAGVEQYF
NA	12	NA	TRBV5-4	TRBJ1-6	TGTGCCAGCAGCTGGCTGGGTTCACCCCTCCACTTT	CASSWLGSPLHF
TRBD1	15	NA	TRBV10-3	TRBJ1-6	TGTGCCATCAGTCCAGCAGGGGGATATAATTCACCCCTCCACTTT	CAISPAGGYNSPLHF
NA	13	few	TRBV11-1	TRBJ2-1	TGTGCCAGCAGCCATTATCAGCACAATGAGCAGTTCTTC	CASSHYQHNEQFF
TRBD1	16	once	TRBV4-2	TRBJ1-2	TGTGCCAGCAGCTGGGATGGACAGGGGACAAACTATGGCTACACCTTC	CASSWDGQGTNYGYTF
NA	14	once	TRBV30	TRBJ2-7	TGTGCCACCACCCGGGACTTCCTTTACTACGAGCAGTACTTC	CATTRDFLYYEQYF
NA	13	NA	TRBV10-2	TRBJ2-1	TGCGCCAGCAGTGTTCCGCCCTACAATGAGCAGTTCTTC	CASSVPPYNEQFF
NA	15	NA	TRBV5-6	TRBJ2-1	TGTGCCAGCAGCTCCGCGGTGGCGGGAAACAATGAGCAGTTCTTC	CASSSAVAGNNEQFF
NA	14	NA	TRBV27	TRBJ2-6	TGTGCCAGCAGTCACTCCTCTGGGGCCAACGTCCTGACTTTC	CASSHSSGANVLTF
NA	16	few	TRBV5-4	TRBJ2-3	TGTGCCAGCAGCACCGGGTCACGGACCAGCACAGATACGCAGTATTTT	CASSTGSRTSTDTQYF
TRBD2	15	many	TRBV5-1	TRBJ2-1	TGCGCCAGCAGCTTGGGGCTAGCGGGAGGTAATGAGCAGTTCTTC	CASSLGLAGGNEQFF
TRBD1	14	many	TRBV29-1	TRBJ1-4	TGCAGCGCTACTCAAGACAGGGGGCCGCGGCGACTGTTTTTT	CSATQDRGPRRLFF
TRBD1	14	NA	TRBV9	TRBJ2-7	TGTGCCAGCACTCCGGGACAGGGTATCTACGAGCAGTACTTC	CASTPGQGIYEQYF
NA	15	NA	TRBV18	TRBJ2-7	TGTGCCAGCTCACCATGGATTCCTAGCGCCAACGAGCAGTACTTC	CASSPWIPSANEQYF
TRBD2	14	NA	TRBV29-1	TRBJ2-5	TGCAGCGTTGTAGTAGCGGGATATCGGGAGACCCAGTACTTC	CSVVVAGYRETQYF
NA	14	NA	TRBV6-5	TRBJ2-7	TGTGCCAGCAGCCTCCAGGGTAGGAGTGACGAGCAGTACTTC	CASSLQGRSDEQYF